The 29 T cell receptor beta chains in this list originate from one sample, sequenced in a study of STAT5B mutations in CD4+ large granular lymphocyte leukemia. Profiled with immunoSEQ multiplex PCR; TCRdb holds only in-frame clones, not every one. The sample lists 40,000 to 55,000 clones; 65% to 85% were seen once. Sequencing was performed on CD4+ T cells from blood buffy coats. The receptors stem from a human donor in good health.

The chain uses TRBV11-3 and TRBJ2-1; 8 nucleotides agree with TRBD1. This CDR3 is 16 amino acids long. In germline, CDR1 is SGHNT, CDR2 YENEEA. V was clipped by 4 bases and J by 5 bases; unmatched bases: 10. The CDR3 protein is CASSSQDRETDNEQFF. CDR3 in DNA: TGTGCCAGCAGCTCCCAGGACAGGGAGACAGACAATGAGCAGTTCTTC.

The chain uses TRBV4-1 and TRBJ1-2, with TRBD1 matching over 10 bases. The germline gives CDR1 MGHRA, CDR2 YSYEKL. Trimming cost V 3 bases and J 2 bases; bases outside gene matches: 15. The CDR3 is 19 residues long. CDR3 coding DNA: TGCGCCAGCAGCCATAAGGGATCCGGGACAGGGGCGATAAACTATGGCTACACCTTC. Translated, it gives CASSHKGSGTGAINYGYTF.

The CDR3 nucleotides are TGTGCCAGCAGACACTCCAGCGGAGAGCAGTTCTTC. Its protein is CASRHSSGEQFF. This chain joins TRBV6-5 and TRBJ2-1; maybe TRBD2 (5 bases). The CDR3 spans 12 residues. Germline CDR1 reads MNHEY; CDR2 reads SVGAGI. V was clipped by 6 bases and J by 10 bases, with 13 bases between them.

The rearrangement joins TRBV27 to TRBJ1-4, with a weak D call TRBD1 (6 bases). The germline V and J ends were trimmed by 0 bases and 12 bases, with 17 bases remaining between them. This CDR3 comprises 15 residues. Germline V lookup: CDR1 MNHEY, CDR2 SMNVEV (reference sequence). The CDR3 here is CASSLSDRYGGQLFF. The DNA for the CDR3 is TGTGCCAGCAGTTTATCCGACAGGTATGGGGGACAACTGTTTTTT.

This clone was counted only a few times. The J gene is TRBJ1-1, the V gene TRBV6-5, with a tentative D call TRBD1 (5 bases). This CDR3 spans 14 amino acids. The germline V and J ends were trimmed by 6 bases and 11 bases, with 22 bases remaining between them. Germline V gene lookup returns CDR1 MNHEY and CDR2 SVGAGI. CDR3 amino acids: CASSPALGLGSAFF. In DNA form, the CDR3 reads TGTGCCAGCAGCCCCGCGTTGGGACTCGGCAGCGCTTTCTTT.

The chain employs TRBV28 and TRBJ2-2; D unresolved. Per germline, CDR1 MDHEN and CDR2 SYDVKM. The CDR3 totals 14 residues. Trimming took off 5 bases at V and 3 bases at J, with 10 bases between the two ends. The CDR3 loop reads CASSEQVDTGELFF. The CDR3 bases are TGTGCCAGCAGTGAGCAGGTGGACACCGGGGAGCTGTTTTTT.

The chain couples TRBV9 to TRBJ1-1; a weak D match, TRBD1 (5 bases). CDR3 length equals 15 residues. Germline CDR1 is SGDLS and CDR2 is YYNGEE. V lost 4 bases to trimming and J lost 0 bases, with 13 bases between them. In DNA, the CDR3 is TGTGCCAGCAGCCCACGACAGAAACTGAACACTGAAGCTTTCTTT. As protein: CASSPRQKLNTEAFF. The entire variable domain, with the rest obtained from reference TRBV9 and TRBJ1-1, is as follows: DSGVTQTPKHLITATGQRVTLRCSPRSGDLSVYWYQQSLDQGLQFLIQYYNGEERAKGNILERFSAQQFPDLHSELNLSSLELGDSALYFCASSPRQKLNTEAFFGQGTRLTVV.

V and J are TRBV18 and TRBJ1-3, with D maybe TRBD1 (5 bases). V shed 0 bases and J shed 5 bases, with 5 bases lying between them. This CDR3 contains 13 residues. Germline V gene data show CDR1 as KGHSH and CDR2 as LQKENI. The CDR3 protein is CASSPPDRNTIYF. The CDR3 nucleotides are TGTGCCAGCTCACCACCGGACAGAAACACCATATATTTT.

J is TRBJ2-3 and V is TRBV29-1; D is unclear. The V end was cut by 7 bases, the J end by 13 bases, with 21 bases between. Germline CDR1 and CDR2: SQVTM and ANQGSEA. This CDR3 has 12 amino acids. Here the CDR3 DNA reads TGCAGCGCTCAATTAACAGAGAGAAGGGAGTATTTT. It specifies CSAQLTERREYF.

For the CDR3, the DNA is TGTGCCAGCAGAACGGACCTGAACACCGGGGAGCTGTTTTTT. This translates into CASRTDLNTGELFF. V gene TRBV6-1 combines with J gene TRBJ2-2; D call uncertain. The CDR3 has 14 amino acids. V dropped 6 bases and J dropped 1 base, with 9 bases sitting between them. CDR1 and CDR2 from the germline V gene are MNHNS and SASEGT.

This clone was counted a single time. V and J are TRBV5-1 and TRBJ2-6; D not certain. Germline V gives CDR1 SGHRS, CDR2 YFSETQ. The CDR3 consists of 16 residues. V lost 4 bases and J lost 0, with 11 bases in between. The CDR3: CASSPAGGSGANVLTF. CDR3 in DNA: TGCGCCAGCAGCCCCGCCGGCGGCTCTGGGGCCAACGTCCTGACTTTC.

The chain has TRBV5-1 and TRBJ2-1, with D possibly being TRBD1 or TRBD2 (5 bases each). There are 16 residues in the CDR3. Trimming removed 4 bases from V and 0 bases from J, with 14 bases in between. Germline assignment: CDR1 SGHRS and CDR2 YFSETQ. In nucleotides, the CDR3 is TGCGCCAGCAGCGGGTCCGGGACCGGCTCCTACAATGAGCAGTTCTTC. As protein: CASSGSGTGSYNEQFF.

This sequence joins TRBV5-1 and TRBJ2-5; 7 bases are shared with TRBD2. After removal of 7 bases from V and 12 bases from J, the junction contained 21 bases not matched to a gene. This CDR3 contains 15 residues. CDR1 SGHRS and CDR2 YFSETQ come from the germline V gene. The CDR3 loop is CASDGGDYGSSAKYF. CDR3 sequence (DNA): TGCGCCAGCGACGGAGGGGACTACGGATCATCAGCGAAGTACTTC.

The chain employs TRBV7-2 and TRBJ2-7, with D possibly matching TRBD1 (5 bases). The CDR3 totals 14 residues. V gave up 2 bases and J gave up 5 bases, with 13 bases separating them. Germline-derived CDR1 and CDR2 are SGHTA and FQGNSA. The CDR3 sequence is CASSLRAGSHEQYF. The CDR3 nucleotides read TGTGCCAGCAGCTTACGGGCAGGGTCCCACGAGCAGTACTTC.

V is TRBV6-1 and J is TRBJ1-5; D might be TRBD1 (5 bases). CDR1 is MNHNS, CDR2 SASEGT, per germline. V lost 2 bases to trimming and J lost 6 bases, with 14 bases between them. This CDR3 is built from 15 residues. The CDR3 DNA follows: TGTGCCAGCAGTGAACGTCCATCCGGGGGTCAGCCCCAGCATTTT. This translates into CASSERPSGGQPQHF.

The chain carries TRBV28 and TRBJ1-1; D remains ambiguous. The CDR3 length is 14 residues. V was pared by 7 bases and J by 0 bases, with 12 bases between. CDR1 MDHEN and CDR2 SYDVKM come from the germline V gene. Here the CDR3 reads CASILGPMNTEAFF. In DNA form, the CDR3 reads TGTGCCAGCATCCTAGGACCGATGAACACTGAAGCTTTCTTT.

As to this clone: No DNA is shown, since the ends of the CDR3 on it are uncertain; the CDR3 is the one TCRdb lists. The rearrangement joins TRBV21-1 to TRBJ2-7; the DNA was not compared with TRBD2, the D call given in the table. TRBV21-1 is a pseudogene segment. The CDR3 length is 20 residues, termini included. CDR3: CASSKVVAGGTSGASYEQYF.

This clone has more than one count but fewer than ten. The chain employs TRBV7-8 and TRBJ2-7; TRBD2 aligns across 13 bases. The CDR3 runs 18 residues. The ends lost 3 bases at V and 3 bases at J; junction bases unmatched: 11. Germline loops: CDR1 SGHVS, CDR2 FQNEAQ. In DNA, the CDR3 is TGTGCCAGCAGCTTTGGCGGACTAGCGGGAGTTTTTATCTACGAGCAGTACTTC. Translating it yields CASSFGGLAGVFIYEQYF.

The J gene is TRBJ2-5, the V gene TRBV6-5; D is undetermined. In germline, CDR1 is MNHEY, CDR2 SVGAGI. V lost 5 bases and J lost 2, with 12 bases in between. CDR3 length: 14 amino acids. CDR3 sequence reads: CASSNPRTQETQYF. The DNA for the CDR3 is TGTGCCAGCAGTAATCCCCGGACGCAAGAGACCCAGTACTTC.

The V gene is TRBV6-5, the J gene TRBJ2-7; 9 bases fit TRBD2. The CDR3 spans 16 residues. Germline CDR1 and CDR2: MNHEY and SVGAGI. Trimming cost V 0 bases and J 0 bases; bases outside gene matches: 3. In DNA form, the CDR3 reads TGTGCCAGCAGTTACTCGATTAGCGGGGGCTCCTACGAGCAGTACTTC. This codes for CASSYSISGGSYEQYF.

V is TRBV6-1 and J is TRBJ1-5; TRBD1 agrees at 11 bases. The CDR3 consists of 15 residues. Unmatched junction bases numbered 5, after V lost 5 bases and J lost 5 bases. CDR1 is MNHNS, CDR2 SASEGT, per germline. As DNA, the CDR3 is TGTGCCAGCAGTAGGGACAGGGGGGATGATCAGCCCCAGCATTTT. The encoded protein is CASSRDRGDDQPQHF.

The V call is TRBV28, the J call TRBJ2-7; 7 nucleotides line up with TRBD1. This CDR3 contains 12 residues. Germline loops: CDR1 MDHEN, CDR2 SYDVKM. V was pared by 7 bases and J by 3 bases, with 3 bases of the junction left unmatched. CDR3 nucleotides: TGTGCCAGCAACAACAGGGGCTACGAGCAGTACTTC. It specifies CASNNRGYEQYF.

This chain joins TRBV15 and TRBJ2-2; D may be TRBD2 (5 bases). CDR3 length: 14 amino acids. V shed 4 bases and J shed 6 bases, with 12 bases lying between them. The germline CDR1 and CDR2 sequences are LNHNV and YYDKDF (reference sequence). The CDR3 region has the DNA TGTGCCACCAGCATCCCGGACGGGGCCGGGGAGCTGTTTTTT. It translates to CATSIPDGAGELFF.

The chain combines TRBV10-3 with TRBJ2-1; unclear D gene. The CDR3 extends over 15 amino acids. CDR1 and CDR2 (germline): ENHRY, SYGVKD. V was shortened by 6 bases and J by 0 bases, with 12 bases between the two germline ends. CDR3 residues: CAISPTPSSYNEQFF. The CDR3 DNA follows: TGTGCCATCAGCCCTACCCCGAGCTCCTACAATGAGCAGTTCTTC.

The genes are TRBV2 and TRBJ2-6; D is perhaps TRBD1 (6 bases). The CDR3 runs to 18 residues. Germline V lookup: CDR1 SNHLY, CDR2 FYNNEI. V lost 0 bases, J lost 0 bases, and 12 bases lay in between. The CDR3 nucleotides are TGTGCCAGCAGTGAAGCTCAGGGGCCTAGCTCTGGGGCCAACGTCCTGACTTTC. This sequence encodes CASSEAQGPSSGANVLTF.

This chain joins TRBV11-3 and TRBJ2-2; unclear D gene. The CDR3 is made up of 14 amino acids. Per the germline V gene, CDR1 is SGHNT and CDR2 is YENEEA. With 0 bases removed from V and 6 bases from J, the gap between germline ends came to 8 bases. The CDR3 reads CASSLDARSGELFF. CDR3 DNA sequence: TGTGCCAGCAGCTTAGACGCGCGCTCCGGGGAGCTGTTTTTT.

The chain combines TRBV29-1 with TRBJ2-7; D is unclear. Trimming took 0 bases from V and 7 from J, leaving 10 bases between them. Germline loops: CDR1 SQVTM, CDR2 ANQGSEA. This CDR3 has 12 amino acids. The CDR3 coding sequence is TGCAGCGTTGAAGATCGCCGACAAGAGCAGTACTTC. Its translation: CSVEDRRQEQYF.

This chain joins TRBV4-2 and TRBJ2-1; D unclear. CDR3 length equals 15 residues. Germline CDR1 is LGHNA and CDR2 is YNFKEQ. Deletions cut 0 bases from V and 0 bases from J, with 6 bases between. CDR3: CASSQDSSSYNEQFF. CDR3 coding DNA: TGTGCCAGCAGCCAAGATTCGAGCTCCTACAATGAGCAGTTCTTC.

This clone was found once. As DNA, the CDR3 is TGTGCCAGCAGTGGCAGGGGCCTCCTTTACGAGCAGTACTTC. It translates to CASSGRGLLYEQYF. This chain joins TRBV2 and TRBJ2-7; D may be TRBD1 (6 bases). Looked up from germline, CDR1 is SNHLY and CDR2 is FYNNEI. Trimming took off 4 bases at V and 4 bases at J, with 14 bases between the two ends. This CDR3 comprises 14 residues. Variable domain in full (rest from reference TRBV2 and TRBJ2-7): EPEVTQTPSHQVTQMGQEVILRCVPISNHLYFYWYRQILGQKVEFLVSFYNNEISEKSEIFDDQFSVERPDGSNFTLKIRSTKLEDSAMYFCASSGRGLLYEQYFGPGTRLTVT.